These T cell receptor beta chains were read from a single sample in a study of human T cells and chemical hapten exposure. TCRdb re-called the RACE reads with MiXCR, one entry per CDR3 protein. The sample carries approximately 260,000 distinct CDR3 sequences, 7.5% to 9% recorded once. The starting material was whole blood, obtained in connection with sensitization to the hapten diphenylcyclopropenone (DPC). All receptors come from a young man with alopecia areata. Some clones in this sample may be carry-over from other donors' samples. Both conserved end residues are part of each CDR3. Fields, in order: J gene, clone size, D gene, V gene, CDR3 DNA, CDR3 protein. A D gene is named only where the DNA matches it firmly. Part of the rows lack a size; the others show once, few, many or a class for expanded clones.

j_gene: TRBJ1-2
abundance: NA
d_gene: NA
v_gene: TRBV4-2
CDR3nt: TGTGCCAGCAGCCAAGTCGTAACGGGGGAATTTAACTATGGCTACACCTTC
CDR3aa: CASSQVVTGEFNYGYTF

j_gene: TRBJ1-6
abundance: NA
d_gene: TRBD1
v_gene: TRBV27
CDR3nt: TGTGCCAGCGGTGACCGGACAGGGGGTCAGAATTCACCCCTCCACTTT
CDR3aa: CASGDRTGGQNSPLHF

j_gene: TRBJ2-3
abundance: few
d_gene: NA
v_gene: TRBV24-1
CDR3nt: TGTGCCACCAGTAATACAGATACGCAGTATTTT
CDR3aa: CATSNTDTQYF

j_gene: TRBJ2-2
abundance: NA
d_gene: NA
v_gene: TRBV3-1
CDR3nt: TGTGCCAGCAGCCCCGGGGCCGGGGAGCTGTTTTTT
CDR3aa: CASSPGAGELFF

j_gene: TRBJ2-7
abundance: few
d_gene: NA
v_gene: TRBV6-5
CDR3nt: TGTGCCAGCAGTTACTCGTTCGGAGAGGTCTACGAGCAGTACTTC
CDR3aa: CASSYSFGEVYEQYF

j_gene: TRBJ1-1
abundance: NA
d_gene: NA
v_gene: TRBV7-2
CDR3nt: TGTGCCAGCAGCTTAATACAAATTAACACTGAAGCTTTCTTT
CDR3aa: CASSLIQINTEAFF

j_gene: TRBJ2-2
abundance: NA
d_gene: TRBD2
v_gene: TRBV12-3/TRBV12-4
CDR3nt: TGTGCCAGCAGTTTATGGGGGGGTTCCACGAACACCGGGGAGCTGTTTTTT
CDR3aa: CASSLWGGSTNTGELFF

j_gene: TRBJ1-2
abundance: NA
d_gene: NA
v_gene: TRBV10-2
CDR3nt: TGCGCCAGCAACCCGCCAGATGTGCTTGGCTACACCTTC
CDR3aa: CASNPPDVLGYTF

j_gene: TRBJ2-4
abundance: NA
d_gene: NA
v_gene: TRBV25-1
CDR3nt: TGTGCCAGCAGTGGAGGCATTCAGTACTTC
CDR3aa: CASSGGIQYF

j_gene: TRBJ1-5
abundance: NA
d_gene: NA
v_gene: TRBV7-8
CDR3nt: TGTGCCAGCAGCTTAGGCGTGTCAGGGCGCCAGCCCCAGCATTTT
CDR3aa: CASSLGVSGRQPQHF

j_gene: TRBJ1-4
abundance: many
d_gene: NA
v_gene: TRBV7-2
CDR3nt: TGTGCCAGCAGCCCGCAGGGTTCAACTAATGAAAAACTGTTTTTT
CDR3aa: CASSPQGSTNEKLFF

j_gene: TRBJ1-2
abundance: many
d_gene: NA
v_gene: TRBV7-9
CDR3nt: TGTGCCAGCAGCTTAGAGAGGGGCCCCTATGGCTACACCTTC
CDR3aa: CASSLERGPYGYTF

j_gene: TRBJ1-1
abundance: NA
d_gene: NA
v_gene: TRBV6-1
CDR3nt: TGTGCCAGCAGTGAAGAGGAGTGGACAGCTAACACTGAAGCTTTCTTT
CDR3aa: CASSEEEWTANTEAFF

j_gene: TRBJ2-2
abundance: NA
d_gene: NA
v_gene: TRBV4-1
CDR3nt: TGCGCCAGCAGCCAAGAACAGGGAAGGAACACCGGGGAGCTGTTTTTT
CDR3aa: CASSQEQGRNTGELFF

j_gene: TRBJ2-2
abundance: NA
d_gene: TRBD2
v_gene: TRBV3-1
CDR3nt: TGTGCCAGCAGCCAAGATGGACTAGCGGCCTCAAGAACCGGGGAGCTGTTTTTT
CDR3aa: CASSQDGLAASRTGELFF

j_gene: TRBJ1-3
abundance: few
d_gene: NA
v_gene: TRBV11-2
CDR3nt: TGTGCCAGCAGCTTAGTGGCCGGGATTTCAGGAAACACCATATATTTT
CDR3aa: CASSLVAGISGNTIYF

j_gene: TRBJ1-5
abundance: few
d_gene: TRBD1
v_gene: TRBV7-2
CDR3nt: TGTGCCAGCAGCCCGCGACAGGGATTTCAGCCCCAGCATTTT
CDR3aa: CASSPRQGFQPQHF

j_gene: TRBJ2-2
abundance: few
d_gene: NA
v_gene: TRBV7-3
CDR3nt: TGTGCCAGCAGCTTAGATCCGAGCACCGGGGAGCTGTTTTTT
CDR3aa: CASSLDPSTGELFF

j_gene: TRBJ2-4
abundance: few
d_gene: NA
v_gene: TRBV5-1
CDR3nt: TGCGCCAGCAGCTATTTGGGGGGATCCAAAAACATTCAGTACTTC
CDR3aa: CASSYLGGSKNIQYF

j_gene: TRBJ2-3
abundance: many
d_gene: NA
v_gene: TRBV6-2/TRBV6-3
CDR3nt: TGTGCCAGCAGTTACTCGATTGGGGTAGGCACGCAGTATTTT
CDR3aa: CASSYSIGVGTQYF

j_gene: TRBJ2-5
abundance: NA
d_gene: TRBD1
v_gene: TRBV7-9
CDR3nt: TGTGCCAGCAGCCGGGGACAGGGTGGAGCATATCCAGAGACCCAGTACTTC
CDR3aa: CASSRGQGGAYPETQYF

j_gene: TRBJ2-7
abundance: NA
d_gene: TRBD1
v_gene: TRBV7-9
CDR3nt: TGTGCCAGCAGCGCCGGGACAGGGATAGACGAGCAGTACTTC
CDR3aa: CASSAGTGIDEQYF

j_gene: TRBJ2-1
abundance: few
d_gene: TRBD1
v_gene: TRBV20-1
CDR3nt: TGCAGTGCTAGGGGGACAGAACTTGAGCAGTTCTTC
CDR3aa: CSARGTELEQFF

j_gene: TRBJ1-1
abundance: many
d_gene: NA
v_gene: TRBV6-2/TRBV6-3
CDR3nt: TGTGCCAGCAGTCTCTCCCTCCCCACACGACAGTCGAACACTGAAGCTTTCTTT
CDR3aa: CASSLSLPTRQSNTEAFF

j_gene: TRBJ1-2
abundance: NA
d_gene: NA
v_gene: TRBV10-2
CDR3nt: TGCGCCAGCAGTGATTATCCGGTAATGGGAGGCTACACCTTC
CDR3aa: CASSDYPVMGGYTF